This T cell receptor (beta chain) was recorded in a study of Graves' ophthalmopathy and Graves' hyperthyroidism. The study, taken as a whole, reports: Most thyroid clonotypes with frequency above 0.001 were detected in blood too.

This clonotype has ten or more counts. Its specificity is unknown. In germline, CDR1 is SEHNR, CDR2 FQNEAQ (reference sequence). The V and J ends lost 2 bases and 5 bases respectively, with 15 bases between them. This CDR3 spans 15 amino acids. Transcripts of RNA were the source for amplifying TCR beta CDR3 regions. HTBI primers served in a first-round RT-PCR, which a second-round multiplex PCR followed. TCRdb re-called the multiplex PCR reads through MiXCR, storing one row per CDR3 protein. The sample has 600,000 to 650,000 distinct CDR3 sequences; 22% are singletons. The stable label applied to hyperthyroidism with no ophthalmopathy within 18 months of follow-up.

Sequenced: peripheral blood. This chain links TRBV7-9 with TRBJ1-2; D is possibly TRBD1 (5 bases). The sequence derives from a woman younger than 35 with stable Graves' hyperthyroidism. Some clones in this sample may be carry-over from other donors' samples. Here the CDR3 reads CASSLKQENLYGYTF. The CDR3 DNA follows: TGTGCCAGCAGCTTAAAACAGGAGAACTTATATGGCTACACCTTC. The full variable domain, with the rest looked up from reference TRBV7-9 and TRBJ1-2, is DTGVSQNPRHKITKRGQNVTFRCDPISEHNRLYWYRQTLGQGPEFLTYFQNEAQLEKSRLLSDRFSAERPKGSFSTLEIQRTEQGDSAMYLCASSLKQENLYGYTFGSGTRLTVV.